Listed below are T cell receptor beta chains from one sample, sequenced in a study of T cell repertoires in cytomegalovirus infection. The antigens these receptors bind are not known. TCRdb reanalysed the reads using MiXCR and keeps one entry per CDR3 protein. Counted here are nearly 700,000 distinct CDR3 sequences, roughly 33% occurring once; the ten biggest clones make up 15% to 20%. Here the sequenced sample was cultured PBMCs, taken from culture after CMV antigen stimulation. All receptors come from a human donor in good health (CMV status not recorded). Some clones in this sample may be carry-over from other donors' samples. Both conserved end residues are part of each CDR3.

V gene,CDR3 protein
TRBV7-2,CASSLALITDTQYF
TRBV7-6,CASSPSYPLGNTIYF
TRBV5-1,CASSLGADMNTEAFF
TRBV30,CAWSGTGQGNYGYTF
TRBV23-1,CAPERGIQETQYF
TRBV4-1,CASSQGTSGAYEQYF
TRBV19,CASSKPSAGELFF
TRBV7-8,CASRYSGTGFYEQYF
TRBV5-1,CASSVMDRGRSGELFF
TRBV12-3/TRBV12-4,CASSLDRVLGYTF
TRBV6-2/TRBV6-3,CASRGKGLAGPERDEQFF
TRBV7-2,CASSSRATDTQYF
TRBV7-2,CASSLVGLAFWETQYF
TRBV24-1,CATSDFFLGTQYF
TRBV7-2,CASSANPEVNSPLHF
TRBV4-2,CASSQLTHTEAFF
TRBV7-2,CASSLVAGNNEKLFF
TRBV7-9,CASSFGEANYGYTF
TRBV5-5,CASSLVGQGASSYEQYF
TRBV19,CASRGEGSETQYF
TRBV10-2,CASSETDGWFDTQYF
TRBV20-1,CSASPSSYNEQFF
TRBV12-3/TRBV12-4,CASSKGYEQYF
TRBV7-2,CASSRTGTINQPQHF
TRBV2,CASGRLARETQYF
TRBV18,CASSPPGGGEKLFF
TRBV2,CASSERGVQPQHF
TRBV12-3/TRBV12-4,CASSFLKGAGVINEQFF
TRBV12-3/TRBV12-4,CASSPTPDTDTQYF
TRBV5-1,CASSSITGSQETQYF
TRBV14,CASRPLQSWDTEAFF
TRBV12-3/TRBV12-4,CASSFRDRGNNEQFF
TRBV20-1,CSARNTNYGYTF
TRBV7-2,CASSLAEAGGGETQYF
TRBV10-2,CASERKNTDTQYF
TRBV19,CASSKFQETNYGYTF
TRBV2,CASRGQAFSGNTIYF
TRBV6-1,CASGTRGYNEQFF
TRBV19,CASSINLDRARGYTF
TRBV20-1,CSAPTGGNTEAFF
TRBV5-1,CASSLTGHPDQPQHF
TRBV7-2,CASSPGSYRQYF
TRBV6-1,CASSRSTGQETQYF
TRBV20-1,CSARETTNPSSYNEQFF
TRBV4-1,CASSQGQGGDYGYTF
TRBV18,CASSQGPISYEQYF
TRBV7-2,CASSQEKTGGNSPLHF
TRBV20-1,CSAPEFVWAGYGYTF
TRBV4-1,CASFGGSGANVLTF
TRBV7-2,CASSLGTSMGYEQYF
TRBV7-8,CASSLQGVGEWSTSYEQYF
TRBV7-8,CASSLVQPGNTIYF
TRBV12-3/TRBV12-4,CASSLARDETQHF
TRBV7-6,CASSFVGGRADTQYF
TRBV7-6,CASSPVRGHQKLFF
TRBV28,CASRQGEGYQPQHF
TRBV7-6,CASSLPLGEKLFF